This TCR beta chain was identified in a study of radiation and T cells in renal cell carcinoma. As for the study in general: Nephrectomy followed 15 Gy stereotactic body radiation by 4 weeks.

The CDR3 loop spans 12 amino acids. Germline CDR1 reads SGDLS; CDR2 reads YYNGEE. The V gene lost 3 bases and the J gene lost 2 bases, with 4 bases spanning the gap. Measured with immunoSEQ multiplex PCR; TCRdb has only the in-frame clones, and not every one. The repertoire consists of about 59,000 clones, with 60% to 85% occurring once and the leading ten covering 7.3%. Time point described: baseline pretreatment blood. Treatment described: 15 Gy SBRT to primary tumor, nephrectomy 4 weeks later. Serial blood draws occurred at baseline and 2 and 4 weeks post-SBRT. The patient's renal cell carcinoma had clear cell pathology.

The source of this sequence is a man aged 55 to 70 with renal cell carcinoma. The sample in question was blood, obtained from a patient whose treatment included radiotherapy and nephrectomy. The rearrangement joins TRBV9 to TRBJ2-3, with unresolved D. CDR3 amino acids: CASSAPTDTQYF. In DNA, the CDR3 is TGTGCCAGCAGCGCCCCCACAGATACGCAGTATTTT.